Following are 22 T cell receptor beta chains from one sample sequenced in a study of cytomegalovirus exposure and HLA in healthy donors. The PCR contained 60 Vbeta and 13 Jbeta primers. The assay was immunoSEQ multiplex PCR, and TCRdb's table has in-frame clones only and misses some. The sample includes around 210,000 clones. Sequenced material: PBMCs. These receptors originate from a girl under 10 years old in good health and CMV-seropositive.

The CDR3 is CASAMTGWGPRYF. The CDR3 DNA sequence: TGTGCTAGTGCCATGACAGGGTGGGGACCTAGATACTTC. The chain recombines TRBV12-5 with TRBJ2-7; TRBD1 matches 7 bases. V lost 7 bases and J lost 13; bases outside the gene matches: 16. This CDR3 has 13 residues. The germline V gene encodes CDR1 LGHNT and CDR2 FRNRAP. Full variable domain (missing parts from reference TRBV12-5 and TRBJ2-7): DARVTQTPRHKVTEMGQEVTMRCQPILGHNTVFWYRQTMMQGLELLAYFRNRAPLDDSGMPKDRFSAEMPDATLATLKIQPSEPRDSAVYFCASAMTGWGPRYFGPGTRLTVT.

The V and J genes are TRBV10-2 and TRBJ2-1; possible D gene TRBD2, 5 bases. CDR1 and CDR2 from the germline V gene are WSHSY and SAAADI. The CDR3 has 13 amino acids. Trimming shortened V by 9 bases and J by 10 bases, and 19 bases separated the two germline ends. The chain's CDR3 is CASERDVVREQFF. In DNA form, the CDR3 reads TGCGCCAGTGAACGGGATGTAGTACGCGAGCAGTTCTTC.

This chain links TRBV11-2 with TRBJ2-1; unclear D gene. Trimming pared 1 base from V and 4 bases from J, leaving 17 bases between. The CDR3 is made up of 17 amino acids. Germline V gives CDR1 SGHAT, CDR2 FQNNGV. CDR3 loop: CASSLVPGGSRYNEQFF. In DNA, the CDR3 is TGTGCCAGCAGCTTAGTTCCCGGCGGAAGTAGGTACAATGAGCAGTTCTTC.

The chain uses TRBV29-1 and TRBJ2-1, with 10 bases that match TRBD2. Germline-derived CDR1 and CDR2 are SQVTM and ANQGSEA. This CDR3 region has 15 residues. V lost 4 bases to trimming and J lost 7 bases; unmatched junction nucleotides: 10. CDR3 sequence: CSVGTSGMVSNEQFF. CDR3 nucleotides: TGCAGCGTTGGCACTAGCGGGATGGTTAGTAATGAGCAGTTCTTC.

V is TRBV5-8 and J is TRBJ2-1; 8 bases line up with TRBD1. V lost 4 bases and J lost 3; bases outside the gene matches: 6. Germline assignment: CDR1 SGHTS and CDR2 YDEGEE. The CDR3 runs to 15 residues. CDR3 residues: CASSKRQGNYNEQFF. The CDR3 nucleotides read TGTGCCAGCAGCAAACGACAGGGGAACTACAATGAGCAGTTCTTC.

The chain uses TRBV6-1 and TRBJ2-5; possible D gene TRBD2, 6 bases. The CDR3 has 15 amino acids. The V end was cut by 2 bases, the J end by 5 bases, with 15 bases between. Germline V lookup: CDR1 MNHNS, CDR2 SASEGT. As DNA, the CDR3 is TGTGCCAGCAGTGAACCGGGGGAAGGGCGGGAGACCCAGTACTTC. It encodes CASSEPGEGRETQYF.

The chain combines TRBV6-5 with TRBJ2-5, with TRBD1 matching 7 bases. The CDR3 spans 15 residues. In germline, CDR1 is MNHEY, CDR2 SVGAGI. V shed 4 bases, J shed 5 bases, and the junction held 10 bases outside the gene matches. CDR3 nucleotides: TGTGCCAGCAGTTTCAGTAGGGGGCCTTGGGAGACCCAGTACTTC. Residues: CASSFSRGPWETQYF.

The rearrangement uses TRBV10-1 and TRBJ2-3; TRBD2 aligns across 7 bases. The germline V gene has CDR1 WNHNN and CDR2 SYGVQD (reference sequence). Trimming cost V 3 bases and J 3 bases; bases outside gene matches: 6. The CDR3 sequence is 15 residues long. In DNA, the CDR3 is TGCGCCAGCAGTGACAGCGGGATCGCTACAGATACGCAGTATTTT. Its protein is CASSDSGIATDTQYF.

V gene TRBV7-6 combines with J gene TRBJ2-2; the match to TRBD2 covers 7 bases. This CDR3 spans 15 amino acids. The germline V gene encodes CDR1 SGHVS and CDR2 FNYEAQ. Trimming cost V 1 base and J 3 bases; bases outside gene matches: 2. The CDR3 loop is CASSLDAGDTGELFF. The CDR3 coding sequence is TGTGCCAGCAGCTTAGACGCGGGAGACACCGGGGAGCTGTTTTTT.

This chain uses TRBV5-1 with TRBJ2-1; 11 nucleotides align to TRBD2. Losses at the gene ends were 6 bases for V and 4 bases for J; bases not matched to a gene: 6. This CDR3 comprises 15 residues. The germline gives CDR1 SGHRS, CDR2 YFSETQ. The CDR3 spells CASNLGLAAYNEQFF. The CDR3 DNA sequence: TGCGCCAGCAACCTGGGACTAGCGGCTTACAATGAGCAGTTCTTC. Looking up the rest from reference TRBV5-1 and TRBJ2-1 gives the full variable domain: KAGVTQTPRYLIKTRGQQVTLSCSPISGHRSVSWYQQTPGQGLQFLFEYFSETQRNKGNFPGRFSGRQFSNSRSEMNVSTLELGDSALYLCASNLGLAAYNEQFFGPGTRLTVL.

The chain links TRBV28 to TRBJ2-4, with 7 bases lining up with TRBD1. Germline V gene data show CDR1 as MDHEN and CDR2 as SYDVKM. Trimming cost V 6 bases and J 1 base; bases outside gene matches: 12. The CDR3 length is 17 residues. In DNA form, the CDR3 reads TGTGCCAGCAGCCCCTATGAAGGGGGCTGGGCCAAAAACATTCAGTACTTC. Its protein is CASSPYEGGWAKNIQYF.

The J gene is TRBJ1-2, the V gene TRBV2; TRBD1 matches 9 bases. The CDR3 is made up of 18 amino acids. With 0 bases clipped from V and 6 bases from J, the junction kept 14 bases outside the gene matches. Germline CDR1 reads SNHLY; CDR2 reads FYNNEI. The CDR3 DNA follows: TGTGCCAGCAGTGAAGCGCGGACAGGGGCTATTGCAGGGGATGGCTACACCTTC. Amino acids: CASSEARTGAIAGDGYTF.

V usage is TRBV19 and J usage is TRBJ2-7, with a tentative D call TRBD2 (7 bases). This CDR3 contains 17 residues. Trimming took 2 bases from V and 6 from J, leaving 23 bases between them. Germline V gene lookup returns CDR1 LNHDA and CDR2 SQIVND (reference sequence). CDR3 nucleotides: TGTGCCAGTAGTATACGGGGGGCCGGATTCCGGGGTCTCGAGCAGTACTTC. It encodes CASSIRGAGFRGLEQYF.

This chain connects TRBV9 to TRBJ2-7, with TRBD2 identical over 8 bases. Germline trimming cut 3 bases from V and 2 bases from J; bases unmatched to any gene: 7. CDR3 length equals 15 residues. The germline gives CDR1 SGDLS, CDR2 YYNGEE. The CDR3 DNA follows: TGTGCCAGCAGCGCCTCTGCGGGAGGACCCTACGAGCAGTACTTC. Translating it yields CASSASAGGPYEQYF.

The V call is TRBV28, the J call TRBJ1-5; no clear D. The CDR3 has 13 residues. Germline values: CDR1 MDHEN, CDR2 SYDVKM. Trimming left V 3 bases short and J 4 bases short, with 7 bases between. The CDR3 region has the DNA TGTGCCAGCAGTTTTCAAATTAATCAGCCCCAGCATTTT. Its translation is CASSFQINQPQHF.

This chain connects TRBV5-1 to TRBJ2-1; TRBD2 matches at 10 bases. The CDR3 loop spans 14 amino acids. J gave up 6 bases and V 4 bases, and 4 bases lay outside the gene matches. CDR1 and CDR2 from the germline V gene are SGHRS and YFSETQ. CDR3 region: CASSGGTSANEQFF. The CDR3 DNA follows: TGCGCCAGCAGCGGGGGGACTAGCGCCAATGAGCAGTTCTTC.

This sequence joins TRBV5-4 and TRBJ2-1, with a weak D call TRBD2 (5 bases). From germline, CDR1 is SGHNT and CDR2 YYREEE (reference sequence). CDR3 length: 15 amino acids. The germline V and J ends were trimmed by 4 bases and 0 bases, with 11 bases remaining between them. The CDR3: CASSPKRSSYNEQFF. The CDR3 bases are TGTGCCAGCAGCCCAAAGCGGAGCTCCTACAATGAGCAGTTCTTC.

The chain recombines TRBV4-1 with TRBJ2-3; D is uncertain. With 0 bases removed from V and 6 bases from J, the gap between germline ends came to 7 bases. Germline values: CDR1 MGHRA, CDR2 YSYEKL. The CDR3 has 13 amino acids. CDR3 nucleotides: TGCGCCAGCAGCCAAGAACTATGGGATACGCAGTATTTT. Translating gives CASSQELWDTQYF.

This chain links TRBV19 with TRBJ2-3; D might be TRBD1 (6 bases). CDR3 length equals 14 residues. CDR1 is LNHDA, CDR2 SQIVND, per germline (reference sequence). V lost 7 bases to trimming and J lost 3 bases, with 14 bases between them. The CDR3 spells CASNLAGETDTQYF. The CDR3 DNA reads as TGTGCCAGTAATCTGGCAGGGGAGACAGATACGCAGTATTTT. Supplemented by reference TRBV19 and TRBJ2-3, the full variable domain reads DGGITQSPKYLFRKEGQNVTLSCEQNLNHDAMYWYRQDPGQGLRLIYYSQIVNDFQKGDIAEGYSVSREKKESFPLTVTSAQKNPTAFYLCASNLAGETDTQYFGPGTRLTVL.

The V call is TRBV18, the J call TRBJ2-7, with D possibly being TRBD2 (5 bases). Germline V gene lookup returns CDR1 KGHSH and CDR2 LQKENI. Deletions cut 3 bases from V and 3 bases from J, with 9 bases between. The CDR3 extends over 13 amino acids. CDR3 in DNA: TGTGCCAGCTCACCTGTTGAGGGCTACGAGCAGTACTTC. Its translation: CASSPVEGYEQYF.

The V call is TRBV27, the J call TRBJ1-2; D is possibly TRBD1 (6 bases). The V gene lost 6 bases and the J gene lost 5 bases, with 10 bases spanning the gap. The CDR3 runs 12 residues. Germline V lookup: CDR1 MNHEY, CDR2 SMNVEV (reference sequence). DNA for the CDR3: TGTGCCAGCAGCTCAGGGGTATATGGCTACACCTTC. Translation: CASSSGVYGYTF.

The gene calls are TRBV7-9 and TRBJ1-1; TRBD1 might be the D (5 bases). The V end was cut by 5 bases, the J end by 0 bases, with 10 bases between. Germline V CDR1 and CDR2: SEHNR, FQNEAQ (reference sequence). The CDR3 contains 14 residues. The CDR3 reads CASSLTDLNTEAFF. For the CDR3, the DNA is TGTGCCAGCAGCCTGACAGACTTGAACACTGAAGCTTTCTTT.